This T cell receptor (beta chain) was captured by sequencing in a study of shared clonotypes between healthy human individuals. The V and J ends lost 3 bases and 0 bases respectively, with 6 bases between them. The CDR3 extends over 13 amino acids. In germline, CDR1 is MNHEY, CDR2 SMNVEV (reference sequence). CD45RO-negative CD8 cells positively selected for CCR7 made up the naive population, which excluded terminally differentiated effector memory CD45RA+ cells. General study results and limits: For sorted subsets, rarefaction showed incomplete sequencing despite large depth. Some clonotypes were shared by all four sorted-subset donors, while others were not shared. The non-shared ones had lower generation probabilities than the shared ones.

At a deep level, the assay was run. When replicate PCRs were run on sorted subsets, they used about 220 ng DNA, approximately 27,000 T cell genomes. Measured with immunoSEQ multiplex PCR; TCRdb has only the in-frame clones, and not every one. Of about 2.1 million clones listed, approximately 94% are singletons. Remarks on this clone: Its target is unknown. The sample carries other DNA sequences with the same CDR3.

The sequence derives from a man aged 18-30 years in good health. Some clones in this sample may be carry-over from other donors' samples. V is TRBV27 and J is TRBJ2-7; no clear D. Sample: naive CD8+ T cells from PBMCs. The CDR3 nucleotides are TGTGCCAGCAGTTTTGGTCGCTCCTACGAGCAGTACTTC. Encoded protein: CASSFGRSYEQYF.